This T cell receptor (beta chain) was identified in a study of blood T cell repertoires in COVID-19. Whole-study context: Sample material is recorded as cDNA or gDNA derived from T cells, B-cell-depleted T cells, or PBMCs.

CDR1 is SGHTS, CDR2 YDEGEE, per germline. The CDR3 runs to 14 residues. The V and J ends lost 1 base and 3 bases respectively, with 10 bases between them. In the authors' workflow: Reference gene primer amplification gave estimated nucleated cell counts. Only in-frame clones appear in the TCRdb table, and some are missing; sequencing was by immunoSEQ multiplex PCR. The V and J calls and clone size are taken from that table; D and trimming were inferred from the DNA. This sample has about 330,000 clones, with about 90% found just once. Participant age was roughly 18 to 95 years, and participants resided in roughly 24 US areas. Self-reported history from a screening survey and questionnaire set each donor's cohort.

The genes are TRBV5-8 and TRBJ2-5, with no clear D. The sequencing input was PBMCs or T cells enriched from blood (not recorded which). The sequence came from a man between 25 and 39 years old who had recovered from COVID-19. In DNA, the CDR3 is TGTGCCAGCAGCTTGTGGTCGGAGAAAGAGACCCAGTACTTC. Residues: CASSLWSEKETQYF.